One sample yielded the 29 T cell receptor beta chains listed below, sequenced in a study of blood T cell repertoires in COVID-19. Sequencing was performed with immunoSEQ multiplex PCR; in TCRdb, only in-frame clones are kept and a portion is missing. The repertoire consists of some 240,000 clones, with roughly 79% occurring once and the leading ten covering roughly 8%. The specimen was peripheral blood. Every receptor here comes from a woman older than 75 with COVID-19, enrolled during active disease.

The chain uses TRBV28 and TRBJ1-1; no clear D. This CDR3 has 11 residues. Trimming removed 6 bases at V and 4 bases at J, with 6 bases between. From germline, CDR1 is MDHEN and CDR2 SYDVKM. CDR3 sequence: CASRRITEAFF. CDR3 nucleotides: TGTGCCAGCAGGCGGATCACTGAAGCTTTCTTT.

The chain combines TRBV6-5 with TRBJ1-1; D ambiguous. Germline CDR1 MNHEY, CDR2 SVGAGI. Between the trimmed V and J ends, which lost 5 bases and 4 bases, there was a span of 14 bases. CDR3 length: 14 residues. The CDR3 region is CASSTREGTTEAFF. DNA of the CDR3: TGTGCCAGCAGTACCCGGGAGGGTACCACTGAAGCTTTCTTT.

The chain employs TRBV9 and TRBJ2-3; the match to TRBD2 covers 13 bases. CDR1 and CDR2 (germline): SGDLS, YYNGEE. The CDR3 has 16 amino acids. The V and J ends lost 2 bases and 2 bases, in that order; junction bases with no gene match: 2. CDR3 DNA: TGTGCCAGCAGCGTGACTAGCGGGGGGTTCACAGATACGCAGTATTTT. This encodes CASSVTSGGFTDTQYF.

J is TRBJ2-5 and V is TRBV7-3, with D hard to call. CDR1 and CDR2 from the germline V gene are SGHTA and FQGTGA. The CDR3 is 15 residues long. The ends were cut back, 0 bases at V and 3 bases at J, with 11 bases in the middle. For the CDR3, the DNA is TGTGCCAGCAGCTTAACTGGTCGGGTAGAAGAGACCCAGTACTTC. Translating it yields CASSLTGRVEETQYF.

Comments on this clone: The same CDR3 is also encoded by other DNA sequences in this sample. This rearrangement joins TRBV7-2 to TRBJ1-5; D is possibly TRBD1 (6 bases). Germline lookup yields CDR1 SGHTA and CDR2 FQGNSA. V gave up 5 bases and J gave up 4 bases, with 12 bases separating them. This CDR3 spans 14 amino acids. CDR3 DNA sequence: TGTGCCAGCAGCATACAGGGCGGAAATCAGCCCCAGCATTTT. This gives the protein CASSIQGGNQPQHF.

The V and J genes are TRBV9 and TRBJ2-3; 9 bases agree with TRBD2. J was trimmed by 5 bases and V by 4 bases; bases with no gene match: 8. The germline CDR1 and CDR2 sequences are SGDLS and YYNGEE. This CDR3 contains 15 residues. The CDR3 DNA sequence: TGTGCCAGCAGCACCAGTAGCGGGAGAGGAGATACGCAGTATTTT. This encodes CASSTSSGRGDTQYF.

The gene calls are TRBV19 and TRBJ1-3; D ambiguous. Germline assignment: CDR1 LNHDA and CDR2 SQIVND (reference sequence). Deletions cut 6 bases from V and 4 bases from J, with 10 bases between. The CDR3 runs 13 residues. CDR3 sequence reads: CASSDYQGNTIYF. Written as DNA, the CDR3 is TGTGCCAGTAGCGACTATCAAGGAAACACCATATATTTT.

This clone was detected once. The gene calls are TRBV4-3 and TRBJ2-7, with 12 bases identical to TRBD2. The CDR3 has 20 residues. J lost 4 bases, V lost 4 bases, and 20 bases had no gene match. Germline loops: CDR1 LGHNA, CDR2 YSLEER. CDR3 residues: CASSPFLGSGLAGMSYEQYF. CDR3 nucleotide sequence: TGCGCCAGCAGCCCTTTCCTCGGCTCGGGACTAGCGGGTATGTCGTACGAGCAGTACTTC.

V gene TRBV3-1 (or the pseudogene TRBV3-2) combines with J gene TRBJ1-6; D may be TRBD1 (6 bases). Germline CDR1 reads LGHDT; CDR2 reads YNNKEL (reference sequence). CDR3 length equals 12 residues. V was clipped by 9 bases and J by 13 bases, with 16 bases between them. CDR3 sequence: CASSTGSFPLHF. DNA of the CDR3: TGTGCCAGTTCTACAGGGTCCTTTCCCCTCCACTTT.

The chain has TRBV3-1 (or the pseudogene TRBV3-2) and TRBJ1-1, with a weak D call TRBD1 (6 bases). The V and J ends lost 1 base and 8 bases respectively, with 14 bases between them. CDR1 and CDR2 from the germline V gene are LGHDT and YNNKEL (reference sequence). The CDR3 is made up of 14 amino acids. This CDR3 reads CASSQAGGGLEAFF. DNA of the CDR3: TGTGCCAGCAGCCAAGCGGGAGGGGGGCTGGAAGCTTTCTTT.

The chain is built from TRBV29-1 and TRBJ2-1, with TRBD1 identical over 9 bases. Trimming cost V 7 bases and J 7 bases; bases outside gene matches: 14. The CDR3 length is 15 residues. Germline CDR1 SQVTM, CDR2 ANQGSEA. This CDR3 reads CSGRSPRDRANEQFF. The CDR3 coding sequence is TGCAGCGGCCGGTCACCCCGGGACAGGGCTAATGAGCAGTTCTTC.

V gene TRBV13 combines with J gene TRBJ1-1, with 9 bases matching TRBD1. The CDR3 runs to 16 residues. Germline values: CDR1 PRHDT, CDR2 FYEKMQ (reference sequence). The ends lost 6 bases at V and 0 bases at J; junction bases unmatched: 8. The CDR3 reads CASSFPGTGMNTEAFF. In DNA, the CDR3 is TGTGCCAGCAGTTTTCCCGGGACAGGGATGAACACTGAAGCTTTCTTT.

The chain uses TRBV3-1 (or the pseudogene TRBV3-2) and TRBJ2-3; TRBD2 is a possible D gene (7 bases). Germline loops: CDR1 LGHDT, CDR2 YNNKEL (reference sequence). V lost 5 bases, J lost 3 bases, and 15 bases lay in between. This CDR3 region has 15 residues. The CDR3: CASSTGGGMTDTQYF. In DNA form, the CDR3 reads TGTGCCAGCAGCACTGGCGGGGGCATGACAGATACGCAGTATTTT.

V is TRBV29-1 and J is TRBJ1-3; no definite D call. Germline V gives CDR1 SQVTM, CDR2 ANQGSEA. The CDR3 is made up of 12 amino acids. V was cut by 3 bases and J by 0 bases, with 3 bases left in between. The CDR3 region has the DNA TGCAGCGTTGAGCGCTCTGGAAACACCATATATTTT. It yields the protein CSVERSGNTIYF.

V and J are TRBV3-1 (or the pseudogene TRBV3-2) and TRBJ2-5; 7 bases map to TRBD2. J was trimmed by 0 bases and V by 6 bases; bases with no gene match: 16. This CDR3 is built from 18 residues. The germline V gene encodes CDR1 LGHDT and CDR2 YNNKEL (reference sequence). CDR3 DNA: TGTGCCAGCAGACCCAAGGGATTTTCTCGGGGGGACCAAGAGACCCAGTACTTC. It codes for CASRPKGFSRGDQETQYF.

The chain links TRBV15 to TRBJ1-1, with 7 bases identical to TRBD1. Germline V gene data show CDR1 as LNHNV and CDR2 as YYDKDF (reference sequence). The CDR3 length is 12 residues. V was pared by 5 bases and J by 12 bases, with 9 bases of the junction left unmatched. CDR3 coding DNA: TGTGCCACCAGCGGGAGACAGGGTAAATCTTTCTTT. This sequence encodes CATSGRQGKSFF.

This clone has just one count. The chain carries TRBV7-9 and TRBJ2-7, with a possible D match to TRBD1 (5 bases). V was pared by 6 bases and J by 2 bases, with 14 bases between. The CDR3 runs 14 residues. Germline V CDR1 and CDR2: SEHNR, FQNEAQ (reference sequence). The DNA of the CDR3 is TGTGCCAGCAGTCAGGGCCTTATTGCCTACGAGCAGTACTTC. Its protein is CASSQGLIAYEQYF.

A single count supports this clone. The V and J genes are TRBV19 and TRBJ1-5; D ambiguous. Trimming stripped 1 base from V and 0 bases from J, with 10 bases between. Germline-derived CDR1 and CDR2 are LNHDA and SQIVND (reference sequence). The CDR3 has 16 residues. CDR3 loop: CASSIGRDYSNQPQHF. The CDR3, as DNA: TGTGCCAGTAGTATAGGGAGAGATTATAGCAATCAGCCCCAGCATTTT.

The table lists this clone with a count of one. V is TRBV10-3 and J is TRBJ1-5; D is possibly TRBD1 (6 bases). The V and J ends lost 6 bases and 5 bases respectively, with 11 bases between them. The CDR3 has 13 amino acids. Germline V gene data show CDR1 as ENHRY and CDR2 as SYGVKD. The CDR3 sequence: CAISGQYYQPQHF. The CDR3 DNA reads TGTGCCATCAGCGGACAGTATTATCAGCCCCAGCATTTT.

The J gene is TRBJ1-4, the V gene TRBV27, with 7 bases fitting TRBD1. CDR3 length: 15 amino acids. Germline V CDR1 and CDR2: MNHEY, SMNVEV (reference sequence). V was clipped by 4 bases and J by 6 bases; unmatched bases: 8. CDR3 amino acids: CASSSTGVGDEKLFF. DNA of the CDR3: TGTGCCAGCAGTTCCACAGGGGTGGGAGATGAAAAACTGTTTTTT.

This clone appeared once. V gene TRBV16 combines with J gene TRBJ2-1; TRBD1 aligns across 9 bases. Germline assignment: CDR1 KGHSY and CDR2 FQNENV. The CDR3 sequence is 15 residues long. J gave up 6 bases and V 0 bases, and 3 bases lay outside the gene matches. This CDR3 is CASSQSLGQGNEQFF. In DNA form, the CDR3 reads TGTGCCAGCAGCCAATCTCTGGGACAGGGCAATGAGCAGTTCTTC.

This chain connects TRBV7-2 to TRBJ2-1; no firm D call. The CDR3 has 13 residues. The germline V and J ends were trimmed by 1 base and 10 bases, with 11 bases remaining between them. The germline V gene has CDR1 SGHTA and CDR2 FQGNSA. In DNA, the CDR3 is TGTGCCAGCAGCTTAGATAAGCTGGTAGAGCAGTTCTTC. This sequence encodes CASSLDKLVEQFF.

The gene calls are TRBV9 and TRBJ2-1; maybe TRBD1 (6 bases). CDR1 is SGDLS, CDR2 YYNGEE, per germline. Trimming stripped 1 base from V and 3 bases from J, with 14 bases between. The CDR3 loop spans 16 amino acids. The CDR3 bases are TGTGCCAGCAGCGTAACCGGGACAACTAACTACAATGAGCAGTTCTTC. This gives the protein CASSVTGTTNYNEQFF.

The V and J genes are TRBV4-1 and TRBJ1-2, with TRBD1 as a possible D gene (6 bases). The germline V and J ends were trimmed by 3 bases and 4 bases, with 15 bases remaining between them. Germline CDR1 reads MGHRA; CDR2 reads YSYEKL. The CDR3 is 15 amino acids. This chain's CDR3 is CASSQGGVGAYGYTF. The CDR3 coding sequence is TGCGCCAGCAGCCAGGGTGGTGTGGGGGCCTATGGCTACACCTTC.

This clone was detected only once. V and J are TRBV16 and TRBJ1-4, with 7 bases that match TRBD1. The CDR3 contains 13 residues. Germline trimming cut 4 bases from V and 8 bases from J; bases unmatched to any gene: 4. CDR1 KGHSY and CDR2 FQNENV come from the germline V gene. The CDR3 sequence is CASSPDRREKLFF. DNA for the CDR3: TGTGCCAGCAGCCCGGACAGGAGGGAAAAACTGTTTTTT.

In the case of this clone: Its ends do not fully match the called genes, so a read error is possible. This chain joins TRBV7-9 and TRBJ1-2; D not certain. Germline lookup yields CDR1 SEHNR and CDR2 FQNEAQ (reference sequence). CDR3 length: 13 amino acids. The CDR3: CASATEASPYPRF. In DNA, the CDR3 is TGTGCCAGCGCCACCGAGGCTTCTCCGTACCCTAGATTC.

The V gene is TRBV28, the J gene TRBJ1-6; a possible D gene is TRBD1 (5 bases). V shed 4 bases and J shed 6 bases, with 16 bases lying between them. Germline V gene data show CDR1 as MDHEN and CDR2 as SYDVKM. The CDR3 totals 16 residues. This CDR3 reads CASSSTGRFANSPLHF. CDR3 bases: TGTGCCAGCAGTTCTACAGGACGCTTTGCTAATTCACCCCTCCACTTT.

The chain couples TRBV7-2 to TRBJ2-1; 8 nucleotides agree with TRBD2. Germline lookup yields CDR1 SGHTA and CDR2 FQGNSA. The CDR3 is 16 amino acids. V shed 1 base, J shed 4 bases, and the junction held 6 bases outside the gene matches. CDR3 protein: CASSLGSGSLYNEQFF. The DNA of the CDR3 is TGTGCCAGCAGCTTAGGGAGCGGGAGCCTATACAATGAGCAGTTCTTC.

DNA of the CDR3: TGTGCCAGCAGCCCGGACCCCAAAGACAGGACCTACGAGCAGTACTTC. Translated, it gives CASSPDPKDRTYEQYF. The chain is built from TRBV3-1 (or the pseudogene TRBV3-2) and TRBJ2-7; a weak D match, TRBD1 (6 bases). Per germline, CDR1 LGHDT and CDR2 YNNKEL (reference sequence). The CDR3 sequence is 16 residues long. Trimming removed 4 bases at V and 2 bases at J, with 18 bases between.